This paragraph reports one T cell receptor beta chain. Antigen specificity is unknown. These data come from a study of cytomegalovirus exposure and HLA in healthy donors. Across the whole study: The 95 to 150 validation repertoires used the same platform as the 666 first-cohort repertoires, a later analysis reported. Regarding the study as a whole: A few CMV-associated chains were confirmed in vitro to be specific for CMV antigens.

V shed 5 bases and J shed 3 bases, with 11 bases lying between them. Germline V gene lookup returns CDR1 LNHNV and CDR2 YYDKDF (reference sequence). The CDR3 runs 13 residues. From the roughly 120-subject validation cohort, which was separate from the roughly 670-subject first cohort, the donors were drawn. TCRdb's copy holds only in-frame clones and misses some; the assay was immunoSEQ multiplex PCR. The sample lists some 110,000 clones, roughly nine tenths occurring once. The chain combines TRBV15 with TRBJ2-7; possibly TRBD1 for D (5 bases). Sequenced sample: PBMCs. The clonotype was recovered from a woman under 30 in good health and CMV-seropositive. In DNA form, the CDR3 reads TGTGCCACCAGCGATCGACAGTACTACGAGCAGTACTTC. Translating gives CATSDRQYYEQYF.